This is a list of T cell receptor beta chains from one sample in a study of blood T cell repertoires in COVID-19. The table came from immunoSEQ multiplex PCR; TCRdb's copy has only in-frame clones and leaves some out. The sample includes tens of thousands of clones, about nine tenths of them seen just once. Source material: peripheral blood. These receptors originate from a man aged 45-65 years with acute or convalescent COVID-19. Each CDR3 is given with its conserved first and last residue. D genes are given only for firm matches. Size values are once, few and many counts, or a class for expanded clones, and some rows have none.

CDR3 DNA: TGTGCCAGTACCGCCGGGACAGGGTTTCGCACTGAAGCTTTCTTT
CDR3 protein: CASTAGTGFRTEAFF
V gene: TRBV19
clone size: -
J gene: TRBJ1-1
D gene: TRBD1

CDR3 DNA: TGTGCCAGCAGTGAAGTAGCTGAAGCTTTCTTT
CDR3 protein: CASSEVAEAFF
V gene: TRBV6-1
clone size: -
J gene: TRBJ1-1
D gene: -

CDR3 DNA: TGTGCCAGCAGCTTAGATCCCAGGGGGCAGGTCGGGGAGCTGTTTTTT
CDR3 protein: CASSLDPRGQVGELFF
V gene: TRBV11-2
clone size: -
J gene: TRBJ2-2
D gene: TRBD1

CDR3 DNA: TGTGCCAGCAGTTCCACTCACACCGGGGAGCTGTTTTTT
CDR3 protein: CASSSTHTGELFF
V gene: TRBV6-4
clone size: -
J gene: TRBJ2-2
D gene: -

CDR3 DNA: TGTGCCACCAGCGAATTACTTGGGACAGGCGGGGCTTTCTTT
CDR3 protein: CATSELLGTGGAFF
V gene: TRBV15
clone size: -
J gene: TRBJ1-1
D gene: TRBD1

CDR3 DNA: TGTGCCAGTAGTATCCAAACCCGGGACAGCAGCAATCAGCCCCAGCATTTT
CDR3 protein: CASSIQTRDSSNQPQHF
V gene: TRBV19
clone size: -
J gene: TRBJ1-5
D gene: TRBD1

CDR3 DNA: TGTGCCAGCGGCCGGACTAGCGGGAGGGCGGGGGAGACCCAGTACTTC
CDR3 protein: CASGRTSGRAGETQYF
V gene: TRBV7-9
clone size: -
J gene: TRBJ2-5
D gene: TRBD2

CDR3 DNA: TGTGCCAGCAGTCCAGGACAGAGCTATGGCTACACCTTC
CDR3 protein: CASSPGQSYGYTF
V gene: TRBV27
clone size: -
J gene: TRBJ1-2
D gene: -

CDR3 DNA: TGTGCCAGCAGCTTGGGGCAGGGTGGCTATGGCTACACCTTC
CDR3 protein: CASSLGQGGYGYTF
V gene: TRBV5-6
clone size: -
J gene: TRBJ1-2
D gene: -

CDR3 DNA: TGTGCCAGCATTTTTCAGGGGGCGCCTACTGGCTACACCTTC
CDR3 protein: CASIFQGAPTGYTF
V gene: TRBV6-5
clone size: -
J gene: TRBJ1-2
D gene: TRBD1

CDR3 DNA: TGTGCCACCAGTGGGCCGGAGGGGGGGAATTATGGCTACACCTTC
CDR3 protein: CATSGPEGGNYGYTF
V gene: TRBV24-1
clone size: -
J gene: TRBJ1-2
D gene: -

CDR3 DNA: TGTGCCACCAGTGATCCCCGCGAGGGACAGGGTGACACAGATACGCAGTATTTT
CDR3 protein: CATSDPREGQGDTDTQYF
V gene: TRBV24-1
clone size: -
J gene: TRBJ2-3
D gene: TRBD1

CDR3 DNA: TGTGCCAGCAGCCCCGCCAGGGAGACCCAGTACTTC
CDR3 protein: CASSPARETQYF
V gene: TRBV11-1
clone size: -
J gene: TRBJ2-5
D gene: -

CDR3 DNA: TGTGCCAGTACCGCCCAGGGGGCGGGCAATCAGCCCCAGCATTTT
CDR3 protein: CASTAQGAGNQPQHF
V gene: TRBV19
clone size: once
J gene: TRBJ1-5
D gene: TRBD1

CDR3 DNA: TGCAGTGCTAGACCCCAGGCGGGGGCTTTCTTT
CDR3 protein: CSARPQAGAFF
V gene: TRBV20-1
clone size: -
J gene: TRBJ1-1
D gene: -

CDR3 DNA: TGTGCCAGCAGTCTCCGGGATCCCGCTAGCAATCAGCCCCAGCATTTT
CDR3 protein: CASSLRDPASNQPQHF
V gene: TRBV6-6
clone size: -
J gene: TRBJ1-5
D gene: -

CDR3 DNA: TGCGCCAGCAGCTTGGAGCAGGGGATTTATACTGAAGCTTTCTTT
CDR3 protein: CASSLEQGIYTEAFF
V gene: TRBV5-1
clone size: -
J gene: TRBJ1-1
D gene: -

CDR3 DNA: TGTGCCAGCAGCCTAGCGGGGGGGCCAGTTAATGAGCAGTTCTTC
CDR3 protein: CASSLAGGPVNEQFF
V gene: TRBV6-2/TRBV6-3
clone size: -
J gene: TRBJ2-1
D gene: TRBD2

CDR3 DNA: TGTGCCAGCAGCCAACAGGGAATTACCGGGGAGCTGTTTTTT
CDR3 protein: CASSQQGITGELFF
V gene: TRBV3-1/TRBV3-2
clone size: -
J gene: TRBJ2-2
D gene: -

CDR3 DNA: TGTGCCAGCAGCGCTCTAAGCGGGGGGGGCGAAGTGGGCATTCAGTACTTC
CDR3 protein: CASSALSGGGEVGIQYF
V gene: TRBV9
clone size: -
J gene: TRBJ2-4
D gene: TRBD2

CDR3 DNA: TGTGCCAGCAGCTTAGAAGACACGATGGGTGAAGCTTTCTTT
CDR3 protein: CASSLEDTMGEAFF
V gene: TRBV11-2
clone size: -
J gene: TRBJ1-1
D gene: -

CDR3 DNA: TGTGCCAGCAGTTACTCGACTAGCACAGATACGCAGTATTTT
CDR3 protein: CASSYSTSTDTQYF
V gene: TRBV6-2/TRBV6-3
clone size: few
J gene: TRBJ2-3
D gene: -

CDR3 DNA: TGTGCCAGTAGGAGACAGGGCATGAACACTGAAGCTTTCTTT
CDR3 protein: CASRRQGMNTEAFF
V gene: TRBV19
clone size: -
J gene: TRBJ1-1
D gene: TRBD1

CDR3 DNA: TGTGCCAGCTCACTGGGACAGGGTCTTGACATTCAGTACTTC
CDR3 protein: CASSLGQGLDIQYF
V gene: TRBV18
clone size: -
J gene: TRBJ2-4
D gene: TRBD1

CDR3 DNA: TGTGCCAGCAGAAGCAGGACAGGACCTTACAATGAGCAGTTCTTC
CDR3 protein: CASRSRTGPYNEQFF
V gene: TRBV2
clone size: -
J gene: TRBJ2-1
D gene: TRBD1

CDR3 DNA: TGTGCCAGCAGCGCAGGCGTTAGCAATCAGCCCCAGCATTTT
CDR3 protein: CASSAGVSNQPQHF
V gene: TRBV9
clone size: -
J gene: TRBJ1-5
D gene: -

CDR3 DNA: TGTGCCAGTTCGGGACAGGCAAACTATGGCTACACCTTC
CDR3 protein: CASSGQANYGYTF
V gene: TRBV18
clone size: once
J gene: TRBJ1-2
D gene: TRBD1

CDR3 DNA: TGTGCCAGCAGCCGCGACAGGAACCCTAACTATGGCTACACCTTC
CDR3 protein: CASSRDRNPNYGYTF
V gene: TRBV6-2/TRBV6-3
clone size: -
J gene: TRBJ1-2
D gene: -

CDR3 DNA: TGTGCCAGCAGCCAAGTGCGACAGGGGGCCACAGATACGCAGTATTTT
CDR3 protein: CASSQVRQGATDTQYF
V gene: TRBV3-1/TRBV3-2
clone size: once
J gene: TRBJ2-3
D gene: TRBD1

CDR3 DNA: TGCGCCAGCAGCCAACCCGGGACTAGCGGGAGGCAGGTCGGGGAGCTGTTTTTT
CDR3 protein: CASSQPGTSGRQVGELFF
V gene: TRBV4-1
clone size: few
J gene: TRBJ2-2
D gene: TRBD2

CDR3 DNA: TGTGCCTGGAGTCCCCGAATGAGGGGGCCTGGGGCCAACGTCCTGACTTTC
CDR3 protein: CAWSPRMRGPGANVLTF
V gene: TRBV30
clone size: once
J gene: TRBJ2-6
D gene: TRBD1

CDR3 DNA: TGTGCCAGCACCCCCGGGACTAGCGGGGACACCGGGGAGCTGTTTTTT
CDR3 protein: CASTPGTSGDTGELFF
V gene: TRBV9
clone size: -
J gene: TRBJ2-2
D gene: TRBD2

CDR3 DNA: TGTGCCAGCTCACCAGCAATAGGGGTGAGCAATCAGCCCCAGCATTTT
CDR3 protein: CASSPAIGVSNQPQHF
V gene: TRBV18
clone size: -
J gene: TRBJ1-5
D gene: -

CDR3 DNA: TGTGCCAGCTCCAAACAGGGGTTGACTGAAGCTTTCTTT
CDR3 protein: CASSKQGLTEAFF
V gene: TRBV9
clone size: -
J gene: TRBJ1-1
D gene: TRBD1

CDR3 DNA: TGTGCCAGCAGCGACTCCACAGGGGGCCTCGAGCAGTACTTC
CDR3 protein: CASSDSTGGLEQYF
V gene: TRBV9
clone size: -
J gene: TRBJ2-7
D gene: TRBD1

CDR3 DNA: TGCGCCAGCAGCCATATCGGGGAATCCCCTGAAGCTTTCTTT
CDR3 protein: CASSHIGESPEAFF
V gene: TRBV4-1
clone size: once
J gene: TRBJ1-1
D gene: -

CDR3 DNA: TGTGCCAGCAGTGAAGGCCAGACCTACGAGCAGTACTTC
CDR3 protein: CASSEGQTYEQYF
V gene: TRBV6-1
clone size: -
J gene: TRBJ2-7
D gene: -

CDR3 DNA: TGTGCCAGCAGCTTGAGGGGGCGACGCTATGGCTACACCTTC
CDR3 protein: CASSLRGRRYGYTF
V gene: TRBV11-2
clone size: -
J gene: TRBJ1-2
D gene: TRBD1

CDR3 DNA: TGTGCCAGCAGTCTGGGGCCCACCATATATTTT
CDR3 protein: CASSLGPTIYF
V gene: TRBV28
clone size: -
J gene: TRBJ1-3
D gene: -

CDR3 DNA: TGTGCCAGCAGTCCGGGGACCCAGTACTTC
CDR3 protein: CASSPGTQYF
V gene: TRBV25-1
clone size: -
J gene: TRBJ2-5
D gene: -

CDR3 DNA: TGTGCCAGCAGTGAAGGGGCTAGCGGACCCTACGAGCAGTACTTC
CDR3 protein: CASSEGASGPYEQYF
V gene: TRBV6-1
clone size: -
J gene: TRBJ2-7
D gene: TRBD2

CDR3 DNA: TGTGCCAGCAGCTTGCTAGGGACTAGCGGGGGGAGCTCCTACAATGAGCAGTTCTTC
CDR3 protein: CASSLLGTSGGSSYNEQFF
V gene: TRBV5-5
clone size: -
J gene: TRBJ2-1
D gene: TRBD2

CDR3 DNA: TGTGCCAGCAGCGGCTCGGGACAGGTGTTGAACACTGAAGCTTTCTTT
CDR3 protein: CASSGSGQVLNTEAFF
V gene: TRBV7-9
clone size: -
J gene: TRBJ1-1
D gene: TRBD1

CDR3 DNA: TGCGCCAGCAGCCAACCCTACAGGGGTCCCGGGGAGCTGTTTTTT
CDR3 protein: CASSQPYRGPGELFF
V gene: TRBV4-1
clone size: -
J gene: TRBJ2-2
D gene: TRBD1

CDR3 DNA: TGTGCCAGCAGCTCCGGCGGAAGGGCTTTCTTT
CDR3 protein: CASSSGGRAFF
V gene: TRBV6-5
clone size: -
J gene: TRBJ1-1
D gene: -

CDR3 DNA: TGTGCCAGCAGCCGATTTCGACTAGCGGGGGGTCCTCAAGAGACCCAGTACTTC
CDR3 protein: CASSRFRLAGGPQETQYF
V gene: TRBV13
clone size: -
J gene: TRBJ2-5
D gene: TRBD2

CDR3 DNA: TGTGCCACTACGCCCAGGTCAGACACCGGGGAGCTGTTTTTT
CDR3 protein: CATTPRSDTGELFF
V gene: TRBV19
clone size: -
J gene: TRBJ2-2
D gene: -

CDR3 DNA: TGTGCCAGCAACCAGCCCTGGACAGGGGGCTCCTACGAGCAGTACTTC
CDR3 protein: CASNQPWTGGSYEQYF
V gene: TRBV28
clone size: -
J gene: TRBJ2-7
D gene: TRBD1

CDR3 DNA: TGCGCCAGCAGCCAAGATAGGGGGACAGGGCACTCTGGAAACACCATATATTTT
CDR3 protein: CASSQDRGTGHSGNTIYF
V gene: TRBV4-3
clone size: -
J gene: TRBJ1-3
D gene: TRBD1

CDR3 DNA: TGTGCCAGCAGTTCTTCATCGACAGGGTGGAACACTGAAGCTTTCTTT
CDR3 protein: CASSSSSTGWNTEAFF
V gene: TRBV6-5
clone size: -
J gene: TRBJ1-1
D gene: TRBD1

CDR3 DNA: TGCGCCAGCAGCCAAGAGGGGGACGGGGGAAATTTAATCACAGATACGCAGTATTTT
CDR3 protein: CASSQEGDGGNLITDTQYF
V gene: TRBV4-3
clone size: -
J gene: TRBJ2-3
D gene: -

CDR3 DNA: TGTGCCAGCAGCCAAGGGGGTAGCGGGGCTGGTGAGACCCAGTACTTC
CDR3 protein: CASSQGGSGAGETQYF
V gene: TRBV3-1/TRBV3-2
clone size: -
J gene: TRBJ2-5
D gene: TRBD2

CDR3 DNA: TGTGCCACCAGCAGACCCCCCAGGGAGACCCAGTACTTC
CDR3 protein: CATSRPPRETQYF
V gene: TRBV15
clone size: -
J gene: TRBJ2-5
D gene: -

CDR3 DNA: TGTGCCAGCAGCTTAGGGCCGCTAGGACAGGGTAACACTGAAGCTTTCTTT
CDR3 protein: CASSLGPLGQGNTEAFF
V gene: TRBV7-9
clone size: -
J gene: TRBJ1-1
D gene: TRBD1

CDR3 DNA: TGTGCCAGCAGCCAAGAGGCCATTACTAACTATGGCTACACCTTC
CDR3 protein: CASSQEAITNYGYTF
V gene: TRBV3-1/TRBV3-2
clone size: -
J gene: TRBJ1-2
D gene: -

CDR3 DNA: TGTGCCAGCAGCGCCCGACAGTATTCACCCCTCCACTTT
CDR3 protein: CASSARQYSPLHF
V gene: TRBV5-6
clone size: -
J gene: TRBJ1-6
D gene: -

CDR3 DNA: TGTGCCAGCAGCCCCCGGGGAGGGGAAAGCACCGGGGAGCTGTTTTTT
CDR3 protein: CASSPRGGESTGELFF
V gene: TRBV9
clone size: -
J gene: TRBJ2-2
D gene: TRBD2

CDR3 DNA: TGTGCCAGCAGTTTTTCACTAGCGGACTTATCCTACGAGCAGTACTTC
CDR3 protein: CASSFSLADLSYEQYF
V gene: TRBV28
clone size: -
J gene: TRBJ2-7
D gene: TRBD2